This is a list of T cell receptor beta chains from one sample in a study of cytomegalovirus exposure and HLA in healthy donors. TCRdb's copy holds only in-frame clones and misses some; the assay was immunoSEQ multiplex PCR. The sample lists some 210,000 clones; about nine tenths were seen once. Sequenced: PBMCs. All receptors derive from a woman in her late teens or twenties in good health and CMV-seropositive. Both conserved end residues are part of each CDR3. Each record gives: V gene, J gene, D gene, clone size, CDR3 DNA, CDR3 protein. The D gene is left open where the match is weak. Only some rows state a clone size, as once, few, many or a class for expanded clones.

TRBV2	TRBJ2-1	.	.	TGTGCCAGCAGTACCCTGGCGGGCAATGAGCAGTTCTTC	CASSTLAGNEQFF
TRBV7-9	TRBJ1-5	TRBD1	once	TGTGCCAGCAGCGCGGGACAGGGGGCGTACAATCAGCCCCAGCATTTT	CASSAGQGAYNQPQHF
TRBV28	TRBJ2-3	.	.	TGTGCCAGCAGTTTGGTAGCGGAGACAGATACGCAGTATTTT	CASSLVAETDTQYF
TRBV5-1	TRBJ1-1	.	.	TGCGCCAGCAGCTTACCGGGGGACTCTGAAGCTTTCTTT	CASSLPGDSEAFF
TRBV9	TRBJ1-1	.	.	TGTGCCAGCAGCGACGACAGCCTCGGACAAGCTTTCTTT	CASSDDSLGQAFF
TRBV28	TRBJ1-2	TRBD1	.	TGTGCCAGCATCACGGACAGGGGCTTTGGCTACACCTTC	CASITDRGFGYTF
TRBV5-1	TRBJ2-1	.	.	TGCGCCAGCAGCACAGGACAGGGAGGGTCAGATGAGCAGTTCTTC	CASSTGQGGSDEQFF
TRBV29-1	TRBJ1-1	.	once	TGCAGCGTTACAGACCTCGCTGAAGCTTTCTTT	CSVTDLAEAFF
TRBV11-3	TRBJ2-3	.	.	TGTGCCAGCGGGGGCAGGTTCACAGATACGCAGTATTTT	CASGGRFTDTQYF
TRBV6-4	TRBJ1-4	TRBD1	.	TGTGCCAGCAGTGCCGGGACAGGGGAGCCGAATGAAAAACTGTTTTTT	CASSAGTGEPNEKLFF
TRBV6-1	TRBJ2-1	TRBD2	.	TGTGCCAGCAGGTGGGCGGGGGGTGAGCAGTTCTTC	CASRWAGGEQFF
TRBV19	TRBJ1-1	.	.	TGTGCCAGTAGTATCACTGCATCGAACACTGAAGCTTTCTTT	CASSITASNTEAFF
TRBV2	TRBJ2-7	.	.	TGTGCCAGCAGCCCCACACTTCAGCAGGCCTACGAGCAGTACTTC	CASSPTLQQAYEQYF
TRBV19	TRBJ1-2	.	.	TGTGCCAGTAGCCATTGGCAGGGCAGGTATGGCTACACCTTC	CASSHWQGRYGYTF
TRBV9	TRBJ1-1	TRBD1	few	TGTGCCAGCAGCACCGACAGGGCCAGTGAAGCTTTCTTT	CASSTDRASEAFF
TRBV6-1	TRBJ2-2	.	few	TGTGCCAGCAGAGAGGTGCCCGGGGAGCTGTTTTTT	CASREVPGELFF
TRBV11-3	TRBJ2-1	TRBD2	.	TGTGCCAGCAGCCCTCGACTAGCGGGAGTCAATGAGCAGTTCTTC	CASSPRLAGVNEQFF
TRBV10-1	TRBJ2-2	.	.	TGCGCCAGCAGTGAGGAGGCTAGCCCCGGGGAGCTGTTTTTT	CASSEEASPGELFF
TRBV27	TRBJ1-3	.	.	TGTGCCAGCGGACAAAGAGGAAACACCATATATTTT	CASGQRGNTIYF
TRBV4-1	TRBJ2-1	.	.	TGCGCCAGCAGCTTGGGGGCAGGCAGCAATGAGCAGTTCTTC	CASSLGAGSNEQFF
TRBV30	TRBJ1-2	.	once	TGTGCCTGGACCTCCCGCCAGGTCTCCTATGGCTACACCTTC	CAWTSRQVSYGYTF
TRBV30	TRBJ2-7	.	.	TGTGCCTGGAGCGCAGTTTATTACGAGCAGTACTTC	CAWSAVYYEQYF
TRBV28	TRBJ2-7	TRBD1	once	TGTGCCAGCAGTTCTCCGGTCTCCGGGACAGGGTCGTACGAGCAGTACTTC	CASSSPVSGTGSYEQYF
TRBV9	TRBJ1-4	TRBD1	once	TGTGCCAGCAGCGCCCATCCGACAGGGGGGAATGAAAAACTGTTTTTT	CASSAHPTGGNEKLFF
TRBV19	TRBJ1-5	.	few	TGTGCCGGGTTAGACATTATTTATCAGCCCCAGCATTTT	CAGLDIIYQPQHF
TRBV12-1	TRBJ2-5	.	.	TGTGCCAGCAGCTTTGAGACCCGGTCGAGGGACAGGGGTCAAGAGACCCAGTACTTC	CASSFETRSRDRGQETQYF
TRBV18	TRBJ2-3	.	.	TGTGCCAGCTCACGCTCCTACGCGGGGACCTTCACAGATACGCAGTATTTT	CASSRSYAGTFTDTQYF
TRBV7-9	TRBJ1-1	.	.	TGTGCCAGCAGCTTATCCACCTACCTCACTGAAGCTTTCTTT	CASSLSTYLTEAFF
TRBV5-4	TRBJ2-7	.	.	TGTGCCAGCAGCTTGGGGGGAGGGGGTTACGAGCAGTACTTC	CASSLGGGGYEQYF
TRBV27	TRBJ1-1	.	.	TGTGCCAGCAGTTTTGGCAGGGCCACTGAAGCTTTCTTT	CASSFGRATEAFF
TRBV9	TRBJ2-1	TRBD2	.	TGTGCCAGCAGCGCCGGACTAGCAACAAGGTACAATGAGCAGTTCTTC	CASSAGLATRYNEQFF
TRBV18	TRBJ2-1	TRBD2	.	TGTGCCAGCTCTGAAAACCGGGACTATCAGTTCTTC	CASSENRDYQFF
TRBV5-1	TRBJ1-2	.	.	TGCGCCAGCAGCCCGGGATGGGGAGGGCGTTTGTTCGGCTACACCTTC	CASSPGWGGRLFGYTF
TRBV6-5	TRBJ2-1	.	.	TGTGCCAGTCGAAGGGGTAGTGAGCAGTTCTTC	CASRRGSEQFF
TRBV12-5	TRBJ1-1	.	.	TGTGCTAGTGGGACAGGCTATCGGGACACTGAAGCTTTCTTT	CASGTGYRDTEAFF
TRBV10-1	TRBJ2-5	.	.	TGCGCCAGCAGTGACAGGGGACAAGAGACCCAGTACTTC	CASSDRGQETQYF
TRBV15	TRBJ2-5	TRBD2	.	TGTGCCACCAGCAGGCCCAAGACTAGCGGGAGAGGGGAGACCCAGTACTTC	CATSRPKTSGRGETQYF
TRBV6-5	TRBJ2-1	TRBD1	few	TGTGCCAGCAGTACCCTGACAGGGGTGGACAATGAGCAGTTCTTC	CASSTLTGVDNEQFF
TRBV28	TRBJ2-7	TRBD2	.	TGTGCCAGCAGTCTAGCGGACTCCTACGAGCAGTACTTC	CASSLADSYEQYF
TRBV7-8	TRBJ1-1	.	.	TGTGCCAGCAGCGGACGGACGGGAGACGGAACTGAAGCTTTCTTT	CASSGRTGDGTEAFF
TRBV10-3	TRBJ1-5	TRBD1	.	TGTGCCATCAGTGCCGGGCAGGGGGCGCGTGGCAATCAGCCCCAGCATTTT	CAISAGQGARGNQPQHF
TRBV4-1	TRBJ1-1	.	.	TGCGCCAGCAGCCAAGGTGATAACAGGGCCATGAACACTGAAGCTTTCTTT	CASSQGDNRAMNTEAFF
TRBV6-5	TRBJ2-7	TRBD1	.	TGTGCCAGCAGTTATAGACCGGGACAGGGCTCCTACGAGCAGTACTTC	CASSYRPGQGSYEQYF
TRBV28	TRBJ1-5	TRBD1	.	TGTGCCAGCAGTTTAACCGGGACAGGTAATCAGCCCCAGCATTTT	CASSLTGTGNQPQHF
TRBV28	TRBJ1-2	TRBD1	.	TGTGCCAGCAGTAGAGACGTACAGGGGGCTGGTGGCTACACCTTC	CASSRDVQGAGGYTF
TRBV29-1	TRBJ2-7	.	.	TGCAGCGGTCCTGGGGGGATCGCCTACGAGCAGTACTTC	CSGPGGIAYEQYF
TRBV5-6	TRBJ2-7	.	.	TGTGCCAGCAGCCCTCTCAGACAGTCCTACGAGCAGTACTTC	CASSPLRQSYEQYF
TRBV2	TRBJ2-3	.	.	TGTGCCAGCAGTGGAACAGATCTTGATACGCAGTATTTT	CASSGTDLDTQYF